The next 32 T cell receptor beta chains were all read from a single sample in a study of glioma-infiltrating T cells (dated by TCRdb to the mid-2010s). The sample was run on an Illumina MiSeq. The iRepertoire nested amplicon-rescue multiplex PCR (arm-PCR) platform was used to amplify TCR alpha and beta CDR3 regions from RNA. Starting from the raw public reads, TCRdb applied fastp trimming at Q25, assembled clones with MiXCR and retained in-frame beta chains. Rows merge per CDR3 protein into single entries with the most common DNA and genes. This sample lists more than 300,000 distinct CDR3 sequences; 41% were detected once. The top ten clonotypes cover 12% of the sample. The source material was glioma tissue, nonneoplastic brain tissue, or PBMCs (not recorded which). These receptors originate from a human donor with low-grade glioma or glioblastoma, undergoing nonglioma brain surgery, or in good health (not recorded which).

This clonotype occurred a few times. The V gene is TRBV6-2 or TRBV6-3, the J gene TRBJ1-6; maybe TRBD1 (5 bases). Trimming stripped 5 bases from V and 7 bases from J, with 9 bases between. The germline V gene encodes CDR1 MNHEY and CDR2 SVGEGT. The CDR3 sequence is 13 residues long. CDR3 DNA: TGTGCCAGCAGTGCGGGACGGAATTCACCCCTCCACTTT. Amino acids: CASSAGRNSPLHF.

Comments on this clonotype: A read error may explain this, as a much larger clone is one base away. The V gene is TRBV2, the J gene TRBJ1-1, with a tentative D call TRBD1 (5 bases). Per germline, CDR1 SNHLY and CDR2 FYNNEI. Trimming cost V 5 bases and J 1 base, with 8 bases left between them. The CDR3 is 13 residues long. DNA of the CDR3: TGTGCCAGCAGTTCCGGGACGAACACTGAAGCTTTCTTT. Amino acid sequence: CASSSGTNTEAFF.

V gene TRBV5-6 combines with J gene TRBJ2-1; D is perhaps TRBD2 (6 bases). This CDR3 is 14 amino acids long. Between the trimmed V and J ends, which lost 4 bases and 0 bases, there was a span of 8 bases. Germline assignment: CDR1 SGHDT and CDR2 YYEEEE. The CDR3 spells CASSPGDSYNEQFF. The DNA of the CDR3 is TGTGCCAGCAGCCCGGGGGACTCCTACAATGAGCAGTTCTTC.

There are a few counts of this clonotype. This chain uses TRBV20-1 with TRBJ1-3; 9 nucleotides line up with TRBD1. Germline V gene lookup returns CDR1 DFQATT and CDR2 SNEGSKA (reference sequence). After removal of 1 base from V and 5 bases from J, the junction contained 9 bases not matched to a gene. The length of the CDR3 is 16 residues. For the CDR3, the DNA is TGCAGTGCTAGAGCCCTACAGGGGGCTACTAGAAACACCATATATTTT. This translates into CSARALQGATRNTIYF.

The rearrangement joins TRBV14 to TRBJ2-3; 13 bases map to TRBD2. The CDR3 is 16 amino acids. CDR1 SGHDN and CDR2 FVKESK come from the germline V gene. V was clipped by 4 bases and J by 2 bases; unmatched bases: 3. The CDR3 region is CASSLLAGGPTDTQYF. Here the CDR3 DNA reads TGTGCCAGCAGCCTACTAGCGGGAGGGCCCACAGATACGCAGTATTTT.

This chain uses TRBV7-9 with TRBJ1-1; D call uncertain. This CDR3 spans 13 amino acids. With 0 bases removed from V and 7 bases from J, the gap between germline ends came to 9 bases. CDR1 and CDR2 from the germline V gene are SEHNR and FQNEAQ (reference sequence). This CDR3 is CASSLAGSVEAFF. The CDR3 region has the DNA TGTGCCAGCAGCTTAGCGGGTAGCGTTGAAGCTTTCTTT. Supplemented by reference TRBV7-9 and TRBJ1-1, the full variable domain reads DTGVSQNPRHKITKRGQNVTFRCDPISEHNRLYWYRQTLGQGPEFLTYFQNEAQLEKSRLLSDRFSAERPKGSFSTLEIQRTEQGDSAMYLCASSLAGSVEAFFGQGTRLTVV.

With respect to this clonotype: A much larger clone differs from this one at a single base, so this may be a read error. The V gene is TRBV7-9, the J gene TRBJ1-2; no firm D call. Looked up from germline, CDR1 is SEHNR and CDR2 is FQNEAQ (reference sequence). V was cut by 3 bases and J by 3 bases, with 11 bases left in between. This CDR3 comprises 14 residues. The CDR3 DNA sequence: TGTGCCAGCAGCTTTGGCATGCGCTACTATGGCTACACCTTC. This encodes CASSFGMRYYGYTF.

The table lists this clonotype with a few counts. V gene TRBV4-3 combines with J gene TRBJ2-3; D gene uncertain. The CDR3 runs 15 residues. Looked up from germline, CDR1 is LGHNA and CDR2 is YSLEER. Trimming left V 2 bases short and J 6 bases short, with 15 bases between. Here the CDR3 reads CASSQQAGGSDTQYF. The CDR3 DNA reads TGCGCCAGCAGCCAACAAGCCGGCGGTTCCGATACGCAGTATTTT.

J is TRBJ2-7 and V is TRBV4-3, with TRBD2 matching over 7 bases. The CDR3 length is 18 residues. Germline assignment: CDR1 LGHNA and CDR2 YSLEER. V was clipped by 0 bases and J by 7 bases; unmatched bases: 18. The CDR3 protein is CASSQDYGQGAGWVEQYF. CDR3 coding DNA: TGCGCCAGCAGCCAAGATTACGGGCAGGGAGCGGGATGGGTAGAGCAGTACTTC.

This chain joins TRBV28 and TRBJ1-3; D remains unclear. The germline V gene has CDR1 MDHEN and CDR2 SYDVKM. The V end lost 2 bases, the J end lost 0 bases, and 14 bases lay between the germline ends. CDR3 size: 17 residues. This CDR3 reads CASSLHATSASGNTIYF. The DNA of the CDR3 is TGTGCCAGCAGTTTACACGCGACCTCTGCCTCTGGAAACACCATATATTTT.

The genes are TRBV2 and TRBJ2-3; D may be TRBD1 (6 bases). This CDR3 has 12 amino acids. CDR1 and CDR2 from the germline V gene are SNHLY and FYNNEI. Trimming took off 7 bases at V and 4 bases at J, with 9 bases between the two ends. CDR3 loop: CASMKGADTQYF. CDR3 coding DNA: TGTGCCAGCATGAAGGGGGCAGATACGCAGTATTTT.

The rearrangement links TRBV7-2 to TRBJ1-1, with D unclear. Deletions cut 5 bases from V and 0 bases from J, with 13 bases between. Germline V CDR1 and CDR2: SGHTA, FQGNSA. The CDR3 extends over 15 amino acids. The CDR3 here is CASSAPIHMNTEAFF. CDR3 bases: TGTGCCAGCAGCGCTCCCATACACATGAACACTGAAGCTTTCTTT.

This clonotype was detected only a few times. This chain joins TRBV7-2 and TRBJ2-3; tentatively, D is TRBD1 (5 bases). CDR1 is SGHTA and CDR2 is FQGNSA in the germline V gene. The V gene lost 3 bases and the J gene lost 5 bases, with 15 bases spanning the gap. The CDR3 has 15 residues. CDR3 sequence (DNA): TGTGCCAGCAGCTTCGCAGGGAATAGAGGAGATACGCAGTATTTT. The encoded protein is CASSFAGNRGDTQYF.

The chain carries TRBV4-2 and TRBJ2-7; 7 nucleotides align to TRBD2. Germline CDR1 LGHNA, CDR2 YNFKEQ. J gave up 4 bases and V 1 base, and 19 bases lay outside the gene matches. The CDR3 is 19 residues long. As DNA, the CDR3 is TGTGCCAGCAGCCAAGCCGCCGCCGCGGGGGTGTTACAAAATTACGAGCAGTACTTC. It encodes CASSQAAAAGVLQNYEQYF.

V gene TRBV20-1 combines with J gene TRBJ2-7; 9 bases are a match to TRBD2. This CDR3 is built from 12 residues. CDR1 is DFQATT, CDR2 SNEGSKA, per germline (reference sequence). The trim removed 3 bases at V and 5 bases at J, leaving 2 bases unmatched. CDR3 coding DNA: TGCAGTGCTAGTGCTAGCGGGAACGAGCAGTACTTC. As protein: CSASASGNEQYF.

The chain carries TRBV7-2 and TRBJ1-5; D is unresolved. Germline CDR1 SGHTA, CDR2 FQGNSA. The V and J ends lost 5 bases and 6 bases respectively, with 23 bases between them. This CDR3 has 17 residues. The CDR3 DNA reads TGTGCCAGCAGCCACACTCGTGAGGGCGCAGCGGCTCAGCCCCAGCATTTT. Protein sequence: CASSHTREGAAAQPQHF.

The chain employs TRBV2 and TRBJ1-4; D is perhaps TRBD1 (5 bases). V was trimmed by 3 bases and J by 8 bases, leaving 13 bases between them. This CDR3 is 14 amino acids long. The germline gives CDR1 SNHLY, CDR2 FYNNEI. Here the CDR3 DNA reads TGTGCCAGCAGTGATTCGGGGGGAAACGAAAAACTGTTTTTT. Its protein product is CASSDSGGNEKLFF.

This clonotype has just a few counts. The CDR3 DNA reads as TGTGCCAGTAGTCTTCCGGGACTAGCGACGAGCTCCTACAATGAGCAGTTCTTC. The encoded protein is CASSLPGLATSSYNEQFF. The rearrangement uses TRBV19 and TRBJ2-1, with 10 bases lining up with TRBD2. From germline, CDR1 is LNHDA and CDR2 SQIVND (reference sequence). The CDR3 spans 18 residues. V trimming: 5 bases; J trimming: 0 bases; junction bases outside the gene matches: 10.

This clonotype was seen repeatedly, ten times or more. The chain employs TRBV6-1 and TRBJ2-1, with D tentatively TRBD1 or TRBD2 (5 bases each). Trimming took off 7 bases at V and 5 bases at J, with 12 bases between the two ends. Germline V gives CDR1 MNHNS, CDR2 SASEGT. This CDR3 has 13 residues. CDR3 in amino acids: CASNRDGDNEQFF. CDR3 in DNA: TGTGCCAGCAACCGGGACGGAGACAATGAGCAGTTCTTC.

The chain combines TRBV28 with TRBJ2-7, with D maybe TRBD1 (6 bases). CDR3 length equals 14 residues. Germline values: CDR1 MDHEN, CDR2 SYDVKM. Trimming shortened V by 5 bases and J by 2 bases, and 13 bases separated the two germline ends. CDR3 sequence reads: CASSNQGPPYEQYF. The CDR3 DNA reads as TGTGCCAGCAGTAACCAGGGGCCCCCCTACGAGCAGTACTTC.

This clonotype was found many times. The chain combines TRBV25-1 with TRBJ2-1, with D perhaps TRBD1 (5 bases). This CDR3 comprises 14 residues. V was cut by 5 bases and J by 7 bases, with 15 bases left in between. The germline V gene encodes CDR1 MGHDK and CDR2 SYGVNS. Here the CDR3 reads CASSPSTDMNEQFF. Written as DNA, the CDR3 is TGTGCCAGCAGTCCCTCGACAGATATGAATGAGCAGTTCTTC.

Only one count was recorded for this clonotype. CDR3 coding DNA: TGTGCCATCACTTTCAGGGACTGGCATGCAGCTTTCTTT. Translated: CAITFRDWHAAFF. The chain has TRBV6-9 and TRBJ1-1; D might be TRBD1 (5 bases). The CDR3 has 13 amino acids. The germline gives CDR1 MNHGY, CDR2 SVAAGI. V shed 10 bases and J shed 10 bases, with 22 bases lying between them.

The genes are TRBV19 and TRBJ1-1; no clear D gene. Germline-derived CDR1 and CDR2 are LNHDA and SQIVND (reference sequence). The V end was cut by 3 bases, the J end by 1 base, with 6 bases between. This CDR3 is 13 amino acids long. The CDR3 coding sequence is TGTGCCAGTAGTATCTCCCAGAACACTGAAGCTTTCTTT. Amino acid sequence: CASSISQNTEAFF.

This chain links TRBV6-6 with TRBJ2-7; tentative D call: TRBD1 (6 bases). Germline CDR1 is MNHNY and CDR2 is SVGAGI (reference sequence). Trimming cost V 1 base and J 2 bases, with 12 bases left between them. The CDR3 length is 15 residues. The CDR3 nucleotides are TGTGCCAGCAGTTACTTAGCAGGGGATACCTACGAGCAGTACTTC. Its protein product is CASSYLAGDTYEQYF.

The rearrangement joins TRBV5-5 to TRBJ1-5, with 10 bases lining up with TRBD1. Trimming took 0 bases from V and 0 from J; bases not matched to a gene: 6. Per the germline V gene, CDR1 is SGHKS and CDR2 is YYEKEE (reference sequence). CDR3 length: 18 amino acids. The CDR3 coding sequence is TGTGCCAGCAGCTTGGGGGACAGGGGATATCATAGCAATCAGCCCCAGCATTTT. Its protein product is CASSLGDRGYHSNQPQHF. Looking up the rest from reference TRBV5-5 and TRBJ1-5 gives the full variable domain: DAGVTQSPTHLIKTRGQQVTLRCSPISGHKSVSWYQQVLGQGPQFIFQYYEKEERGRGNFPDRFSARQFPNYSSELNVNALLLGDSALYLCASSLGDRGYHSNQPQHFGDGTRLSIL.

Remarks on this clonotype: A single base separates this from a much larger clone, so it may be a read error. The chain employs TRBV28 and TRBJ2-1, with 7 bases lining up with TRBD2. The germline CDR1 and CDR2 sequences are MDHEN and SYDVKM. The CDR3 has 14 residues. The CDR3 bases are TGTGCCAGCACAATCCCCGGGGACTACAATGAGCAGCTCTTC. Translated, it gives CASTIPGDYNEQLF.

The chain carries TRBV18 and TRBJ2-5, with D perhaps TRBD2 (5 bases). V was shortened by 2 bases and J by 2 bases, with 12 bases between the two germline ends. Looked up from germline, CDR1 is KGHSH and CDR2 is LQKENI. This CDR3 region has 15 residues. The CDR3 protein is CASSPMGGYQETQYF. CDR3 sequence (DNA): TGTGCCAGCTCACCAATGGGCGGGTATCAAGAGACCCAGTACTTC.

Worth noting for this clonotype: A much larger clone is a single base away; this may be a read error. This chain connects TRBV6-2 or TRBV6-3 to TRBJ2-1; 7 bases align to TRBD1. Looked up from germline, CDR1 is MNHEY and CDR2 is SVGEGT. CDR3 length equals 15 residues. The V and J ends lost 2 bases and 8 bases, in that order; junction bases with no gene match: 9. The CDR3 coding sequence is TGTGCCAGCAGTTACGGGGCAGGGGGTGAATATGAGCAGTTCTTC. This codes for CASSYGAGGEYEQFF.

Remarks on this clonotype: A much larger clone differs by one base, so this may be a read error. This rearrangement joins TRBV27 to TRBJ2-1; D gene unclear. CDR3 size: 17 residues. The germline V and J ends were trimmed by 5 bases and 2 bases, with 19 bases remaining between them. Germline values: CDR1 MNHEY, CDR2 SMNVEV (reference sequence). The CDR3 DNA sequence: TGTGCCAGCAGTCCCCGTCCGAGTCAGAGGCCCTACAATGAGCAGTTCTTC. The encoded protein is CASSPRPSQRPYNEQFF.

Comment on this clonotype: A read error is possible here, since a much larger clone lies one base away. The genes are TRBV20-1 and TRBJ1-5; D remains ambiguous. There are 16 residues in the CDR3. Germline assignment: CDR1 DFQATT and CDR2 SNEGSKA (reference sequence). Between the trimmed V and J ends, which lost 0 bases and 0 bases, there was a span of 12 bases. The CDR3 protein is CSARDWTGCSNQPQHF. The CDR3 DNA reads TGCAGTGCTAGAGATTGGACGGGATGTAGCAATCAGCCCCAGCATTTT.

Worth noting for this clonotype: A much larger clone lies a single base off, so this may be a read error. Because it lacks the conserved phenylalanine or tryptophan at the end, this CDR3 is likely a read error. CDR3 in DNA: TGTGCCAGCAGCTTAGGGTTGACAGGTGGCAATGAGCAGTTCTTA. It encodes CASSLGLTGGNEQFL. This chain connects TRBV7-2 to TRBJ2-1; D is perhaps TRBD1 (6 bases). The CDR3 is 15 amino acids. The germline V gene encodes CDR1 SGHTA and CDR2 FQGNSA. V was shortened by 1 base and J by 6 bases, with 13 bases between the two germline ends.

Regarding this clonotype: With a much larger clone just one base away, this may be a read error. The conserved closing phenylalanine or tryptophan is absent in this CDR3, likely reflecting a read error. The limits of the CDR3 on the DNA are not certain, so only TCRdb's listed CDR3 is given. The rearrangement uses TRBV28 and TRBJ1-2; the D segment call TRBD1 is taken from the table without a DNA check. The CDR3 region is 12 residues in length, termini included. Germline V lookup: CDR1 MDHEN, CDR2 SYDVKM. CDR3 loop: CASSITGLTHTL.